The 20 T cell receptor beta chains listed next were all sequenced from one sample in a study of T cells in Graves' hyperthyroidism and ophthalmopathy (dated by TCRdb to 2018 to 2020). The library was obtained by multiplex PCR. The instrument was an Illumina HiSeq 2000. The TCR beta CDR3 regions were amplified from the RNA transcripts. The TCR CDR3 was subjected to a first round of RT-PCR using the HTBI primer set and the Qiagen OneStep RT-PCR kit. The public sequencing data were trimmed at Q25 with fastp and processed into clonotypes with MiXCR by TCRdb, which kept only in-frame beta chains. Every CDR3 protein is listed once, alongside the most common genes and DNA of its rows. This sample holds about 420,000 distinct CDR3 sequences; roughly 15% were observed only once. The leading ten clones occupy 4% to 6.5% of the sample. The specimen was blood. These receptors originate from a woman between 18 and 29 years old with Graves' hyperthyroidism.

This clonotype has a count of ten or more. The rearrangement uses TRBV2 and TRBJ1-1; 9 bases are shared with TRBD1. The CDR3 runs to 14 residues. The V gene end was trimmed by 5 bases and the J gene end by 5 bases; junction bases not matched to a gene: 6. Germline-derived CDR1 and CDR2 are SNHLY and FYNNEI. The CDR3 spells CASSHTGGRTEAFF. CDR3 nucleotides: TGTGCCAGCAGTCATACAGGGGGCAGGACTGAAGCTTTCTTT. Using reference TRBV2 and TRBJ1-1 for the parts outside the CDR3, the full variable domain is EPEVTQTPSHQVTQMGQEVILRCVPISNHLYFYWYRQILGQKVEFLVSFYNNEISEKSEIFDDQFSVERPDGSNFTLKIRSTKLEDSAMYFCASSHTGGRTEAFFGQGTRLTVV.

This clonotype has at least ten counts. This rearrangement joins TRBV5-1 to TRBJ2-7; unclear D gene. The CDR3 spans 14 residues. Trimming cost V 0 bases and J 1 base, with 8 bases left between them. CDR1 is SGHRS and CDR2 is YFSETQ in the germline V gene. CDR3: CASSLEALSYEQYF. The CDR3, as DNA: TGCGCCAGCAGCTTGGAAGCACTTTCCTACGAGCAGTACTTC.

In its sample, this clonotype was seen a few times. V usage is TRBV29-1 and J usage is TRBJ2-5; D gene unclear. From germline, CDR1 is SQVTM and CDR2 ANQGSEA. Trimming took off 4 bases at V and 0 bases at J, with 6 bases between the two ends. CDR3 length: 12 amino acids. CDR3 protein: CSVVADQETQYF. The CDR3 bases are TGCAGCGTTGTGGCGGACCAAGAGACCCAGTACTTC.

The V gene is TRBV6-5, the J gene TRBJ1-5, with D tentatively TRBD1 (6 bases). Germline loops: CDR1 MNHEY, CDR2 SVGAGI. The CDR3 is 17 amino acids. The V end lost 2 bases, the J end lost 2 bases, and 16 bases lay between the germline ends. The CDR3 protein is CASSYPGGGLGNQPQHF. CDR3 DNA: TGTGCCAGCAGTTACCCGGGGGGGGGGCTTGGCAATCAGCCCCAGCATTTT.

There are many counts of this clonotype. The chain couples TRBV12-3 or TRBV12-4 to TRBJ1-4, with 9 bases that match TRBD1. The length of the CDR3 is 15 residues. J gave up 7 bases and V 4 bases, and 7 bases lay outside the gene matches. Here the CDR3 reads CASSSGTGISEKLFF. CDR3 DNA: TGTGCCAGCAGTTCTGGGACAGGGATTTCTGAAAAACTGTTTTTT.

This clonotype showed up just once. This rearrangement joins TRBV2 to TRBJ1-5; a weak D match, TRBD1 (5 bases). The germline V gene has CDR1 SNHLY and CDR2 FYNNEI. CDR3 length: 12 amino acids. V shed 4 bases and J shed 7 bases, with 8 bases lying between them. Here the CDR3 reads CASSGRVQPQHF. For the CDR3, the DNA is TGTGCCAGCAGTGGCAGGGTACAGCCCCAGCATTTT.

J is TRBJ2-7 and V is TRBV7-8; 9 nucleotides align to TRBD1. Trimming at V came to 3 bases and at J to 2 bases, leaving 8 bases not matched to a gene. There are 16 residues in the CDR3. Germline CDR1 reads SGHVS; CDR2 reads FQNEAQ. CDR3 DNA sequence: TGTGCCAGCAGCTTTCTCGGGACAGGGATGACCTACGAGCAGTACTTC. Residues: CASSFLGTGMTYEQYF.

This chain connects TRBV7-9 to TRBJ1-1; 10 nucleotides agree with TRBD1. Germline assignment: CDR1 SEHNR and CDR2 FQNEAQ (reference sequence). This CDR3 has 16 amino acids. Trimming removed 8 bases from V and 1 base from J; junction bases left unmatched: 10. The CDR3 here is CASSVPGQGWNTEAFF. The CDR3 region has the DNA TGTGCCAGCTCAGTCCCGGGACAGGGGTGGAACACTGAAGCTTTCTTT.

In this sample, this clonotype turned up many times. V usage is TRBV2 and J usage is TRBJ1-1; D unresolved. Trimming shortened V by 6 bases and J by 1 base, and 15 bases separated the two germline ends. This CDR3 region has 15 residues. Germline V gene lookup returns CDR1 SNHLY and CDR2 FYNNEI. The CDR3 DNA follows: TGTGCCAGCAGGGACGGGGTAGAAGCGAACACTGAAGCTTTCTTT. Translated: CASRDGVEANTEAFF.

This clonotype has a count of ten or more. This chain connects TRBV2 to TRBJ2-7, with unresolved D. V dropped 7 bases and J dropped 0 bases, with 10 bases sitting between them. The CDR3 consists of 13 residues. Germline V CDR1 and CDR2: SNHLY, FYNNEI. The CDR3 region is CASTGRTSYEQYF. As DNA, the CDR3 is TGTGCCAGCACCGGTAGGACCTCCTACGAGCAGTACTTC.

The V call is TRBV10-1, the J call TRBJ2-5; 8 positions match TRBD2. The CDR3 sequence is 14 residues long. Trimming removed 2 bases from V and 6 bases from J; junction bases left unmatched: 5. Germline assignment: CDR1 WNHNN and CDR2 SYGVQD (reference sequence). The CDR3 loop is CASSEQRELKTQYF. In DNA form, the CDR3 reads TGCGCCAGCAGTGAGCAGCGGGAGTTGAAGACCCAGTACTTC.

This clonotype was detected many times. CDR3 in amino acids: CASRTDRPRTQYF. As DNA, the CDR3 is TGTGCCAGCAGAACGGACCGGCCCAGGACCCAGTACTTC. The genes are TRBV2 and TRBJ2-5, with D hard to call. V gave up 6 bases and J gave up 7 bases, with 15 bases separating them. CDR1 SNHLY and CDR2 FYNNEI come from the germline V gene. CDR3 size: 13 residues.

This clonotype was recorded at least ten times. The chain has TRBV2 and TRBJ2-3; D may match TRBD1 or TRBD2 (5 bases each). V was pared by 5 bases and J by 3 bases, with 15 bases between. Germline lookup yields CDR1 SNHLY and CDR2 FYNNEI. The CDR3 loop spans 15 amino acids. DNA of the CDR3: TGTGCCAGCAGTCCCGAGGGGCAATCGACAGATACGCAGTATTTT. It is translated as CASSPEGQSTDTQYF.

The table lists this clonotype with many counts. The J gene is TRBJ2-3, the V gene TRBV12-3 or TRBV12-4; 7 positions agree with TRBD1. Unmatched junction bases numbered 9, after V lost 5 bases and J lost 4 bases. The CDR3 covers 15 residues. This chain's CDR3 is CASSPETGFPDTQYF. Here the CDR3 DNA reads TGTGCCAGCAGTCCCGAGACAGGGTTCCCAGATACGCAGTATTTT.

This chain links TRBV18 with TRBJ2-1, with 10 bases lining up with TRBD2. The CDR3 length is 15 residues. Germline V gives CDR1 KGHSH, CDR2 LQKENI. The V gene end was trimmed by 4 bases and the J gene end by 7 bases; junction bases not matched to a gene: 7. CDR3 nucleotides: TGTGCCAGCTCACTAAGAGCGGGAGGGAGGAATGAGCAGTTCTTC. It codes for CASSLRAGGRNEQFF.

The chain employs TRBV19 and TRBJ1-3, with a possible D match to TRBD1 (5 bases). V lost 5 bases and J lost 3, with 14 bases in between. The CDR3 extends over 15 amino acids. CDR1 LNHDA and CDR2 SQIVND come from the germline V gene (reference sequence). The CDR3 loop reads CASSSRQHSGNTIYF. The CDR3 nucleotides are TGTGCCAGTAGTTCGAGACAGCATAGTGGAAACACCATATATTTT.

This rearrangement joins TRBV4-1 to TRBJ1-5; D not certain. V dropped 0 bases and J dropped 5 bases, with 20 bases sitting between them. The CDR3 has 18 residues. Germline CDR1 and CDR2: MGHRA and YSYEKL. Here the CDR3 DNA reads TGCGCCAGCAGCCAAGATCTTAGTGCGGAGGGAAAATATCAGCCCCAGCATTTT. This encodes CASSQDLSAEGKYQPQHF.

J is TRBJ2-1 and V is TRBV7-9; 8 nucleotides match TRBD1. V shed 5 bases, J shed 3 bases, and the junction held 9 bases outside the gene matches. Germline loops: CDR1 SEHNR, CDR2 FQNEAQ (reference sequence). CDR3 length: 16 amino acids. CDR3: CASSTSTGANYNEQFF. In nucleotides, the CDR3 is TGTGCCAGCAGCACGTCGACAGGGGCTAACTACAATGAGCAGTTCTTC.

This clonotype was seen repeatedly, ten times or more. V is TRBV13 and J is TRBJ2-3; a possible D gene is TRBD2 (6 bases). Deletions cut 3 bases from V and 8 bases from J, with 15 bases between. Per germline, CDR1 PRHDT and CDR2 FYEKMQ (reference sequence). The length of the CDR3 is 14 residues. The CDR3 reads CASSLGLPKGTQYF. For the CDR3, the DNA is TGTGCCAGCAGCTTGGGACTGCCTAAGGGTACGCAGTATTTT.

The CDR3 loop is CASSGRDRGHEQYF. In nucleotides, the CDR3 is TGTGCCAGCTCAGGGCGGGACAGGGGCCACGAGCAGTACTTC. The J gene is TRBJ2-7, the V gene TRBV18; 10 nucleotides line up with TRBD1. V trimming: 5 bases; J trimming: 5 bases; junction bases outside the gene matches: 6. Germline V gene lookup returns CDR1 KGHSH and CDR2 LQKENI. This CDR3 has 14 amino acids.